The rows below give T cell receptor beta chains drawn from one sample of a study of regulatory T cells in long-lasting Graves disease. MiXCR, run by TCRdb on the multiplex PCR reads, gives a single entry per CDR3 protein. The data contain approximately 540,000 distinct CDR3 sequences, around 12% of them singletons. These same data were also listed under a study on T cells in Graves' hyperthyroidism and ophthalmopathy.

This specimen consisted of peripheral blood mononuclear cells (PBMCs), obtained at new diagnosis, from a patient treated with antithyroid drugs. The source of these receptors is a woman aged 25-40 years with Graves disease. Each CDR3 is given with its conserved first and last residue. D genes are given only for firm matches. Size is stated for part of the rows, as once, few or many counts, or as a class when the clone is expanded.

clone_size: many
d_call: -
v_call: TRBV7-9
j_call: TRBJ2-1
cdr3_aa: CASSLEALRYNEQFF
cdr3_nt: TGTGCCAGCAGCTTAGAAGCGCTCCGGTACAATGAGCAGTTCTTC

clone_size: few
d_call: -
v_call: TRBV7-2
j_call: TRBJ1-5
cdr3_aa: CASSLAGGRDQPQHF
cdr3_nt: TGTGCCAGCAGCTTAGCAGGGGGTCGGGATCAGCCCCAGCATTTT

clone_size: -
d_call: -
v_call: TRBV19
j_call: TRBJ1-3
cdr3_aa: CASSLSGHFSGNTIYF
cdr3_nt: TGTGCCAGTAGTCTCTCTGGACACTTTTCTGGAAACACCATATATTTT

clone_size: many
d_call: -
v_call: TRBV24-1
j_call: TRBJ2-1
cdr3_aa: CATSDLGLENNEQFF
cdr3_nt: TGTGCCACCAGTGATTTAGGGCTAGAGAACAATGAGCAGTTCTTC

clone_size: few
d_call: -
v_call: TRBV4-1
j_call: TRBJ1-2
cdr3_aa: CASSQVPGQAPWYTF
cdr3_nt: TGCGCCAGCAGCCAAGTTCCCGGGCAGGCTCCCTGGTACACCTTC

clone_size: few
d_call: TRBD2
v_call: TRBV7-9
j_call: TRBJ2-1
cdr3_aa: CASSSPTSGRAQFSSYGEQFF
cdr3_nt: TGTGCCAGCAGCTCACCCACCAGCGGGAGGGCCCAGTTCTCGAGTTACGGTGAGCAGTTCTTC

clone_size: many
d_call: -
v_call: TRBV6-1
j_call: TRBJ1-5
cdr3_aa: CASSHVRQVYHQPQHF
cdr3_nt: TGTGCCAGCAGCCACGTCCGACAGGTATATCATCAGCCCCAGCATTTT

clone_size: many
d_call: TRBD2
v_call: TRBV13
j_call: TRBJ2-1
cdr3_aa: CASSSTSGRASNEQFF
cdr3_nt: TGTGCCAGCAGCTCGACTAGCGGGAGGGCCTCCAATGAGCAGTTCTTC

clone_size: many
d_call: TRBD2
v_call: TRBV11-1
j_call: TRBJ2-1
cdr3_aa: CASSLWSGGYNEQFF
cdr3_nt: TGTGCCAGCAGTTTATGGAGCGGGGGCTACAATGAGCAGTTCTTC

clone_size: many
d_call: TRBD2
v_call: TRBV7-2
j_call: TRBJ2-1
cdr3_aa: CASSFGLAGDEQFF
cdr3_nt: TGTGCCAGCAGCTTCGGACTAGCGGGAGATGAGCAGTTCTTC

clone_size: -
d_call: TRBD1
v_call: TRBV6-1
j_call: TRBJ2-5
cdr3_aa: CASTYYPPGPGQGWGTQYF
cdr3_nt: TGTGCCAGCACCTACTACCCACCGGGACCGGGACAGGGCTGGGGGACCCAGTACTTC

clone_size: many
d_call: -
v_call: TRBV11-2
j_call: TRBJ1-2
cdr3_aa: CASSLARVYGYTF
cdr3_nt: TGTGCCAGCAGCTTAGCCAGGGTGTACGGCTACACCTTC

clone_size: many
d_call: -
v_call: TRBV11-3
j_call: TRBJ2-7
cdr3_aa: CASSFLDVKSYEQYF
cdr3_nt: TGTGCCAGCAGCTTCCTTGACGTCAAATCCTACGAGCAGTACTTC

clone_size: many
d_call: -
v_call: TRBV14
j_call: TRBJ2-5
cdr3_aa: CASSASPLDGETQYF
cdr3_nt: TGTGCCAGCAGCGCAAGTCCCCTAGACGGAGAGACCCAGTACTTC

clone_size: many
d_call: -
v_call: TRBV9
j_call: TRBJ2-1
cdr3_aa: CASSGDSYNEQFF
cdr3_nt: TGTGCCAGCAGCGGGGACTCCTACAATGAGCAGTTCTTC

clone_size: many
d_call: -
v_call: TRBV29-1
j_call: TRBJ1-4
cdr3_aa: CSATPRGLNEKLFF
cdr3_nt: TGCAGCGCTACCCCCAGGGGCTTAAATGAAAAACTGTTTTTT

clone_size: many
d_call: TRBD2
v_call: TRBV29-1
j_call: TRBJ2-7
cdr3_aa: CSGRGSFAGEHEQYF
cdr3_nt: TGCAGCGGGCGCGGGAGTTTCGCGGGAGAGCACGAGCAGTACTTC

clone_size: many
d_call: -
v_call: TRBV5-1
j_call: TRBJ1-4
cdr3_aa: CASSSRTDNEKLFF
cdr3_nt: TGCGCCAGCAGCTCGAGGACAGACAATGAAAAACTGTTTTTT

clone_size: many
d_call: TRBD1
v_call: TRBV10-2
j_call: TRBJ1-3
cdr3_aa: CASSTGTGLSGNTIYF
cdr3_nt: TGCGCCAGCAGTACCGGGACAGGTCTCTCTGGAAACACCATATATTTT

clone_size: -
d_call: -
v_call: TRBV9
j_call: TRBJ2-1
cdr3_aa: CASSVRGTESYNEQFF
cdr3_nt: TGTGCCAGCAGCGTGCGCGGGACAGAGTCCTACAATGAGCAGTTCTTC

clone_size: -
d_call: TRBD1
v_call: TRBV5-1
j_call: TRBJ1-1
cdr3_aa: CASSALTGAALATEAFF
cdr3_nt: TGCGCCAGCAGCGCATTGACAGGGGCCGCGCTGGCGACTGAAGCTTTCTTT

clone_size: -
d_call: -
v_call: TRBV28
j_call: TRBJ1-5
cdr3_aa: CASSLHGGSNQPQHF
cdr3_nt: TGTGCCAGCAGTCTCCACGGGGGAAGCAATCAGCCCCAGCATTTT

clone_size: many
d_call: -
v_call: TRBV20-1
j_call: TRBJ2-7
cdr3_aa: CSARSASYEQYF
cdr3_nt: TGCAGTGCTAGATCAGCGTCCTACGAGCAGTACTTC

clone_size: many
d_call: -
v_call: TRBV28
j_call: TRBJ2-7
cdr3_aa: CASSSPGGLEQYF
cdr3_nt: TGTGCCAGCAGCTCGCCCGGAGGCCTGGAGCAGTACTTC

clone_size: many
d_call: TRBD1
v_call: TRBV2
j_call: TRBJ1-3
cdr3_aa: CASSSTRGRGNTIYF
cdr3_nt: TGTGCCAGCAGTTCCACCAGGGGGCGAGGAAACACCATATATTTT

clone_size: many
d_call: -
v_call: TRBV7-8
j_call: TRBJ2-7
cdr3_aa: CASSPGTPTYEQYF
cdr3_nt: TGTGCCAGCAGCCCGGGGACGCCAACCTACGAGCAGTACTTC